One T cell receptor beta chain is described in this entry. TCRdb's copy holds only in-frame clones and misses some; the assay was immunoSEQ multiplex PCR. This table holds fewer than 150,000 clones, over 80% found once. This entry belongs to a study of T cells after somatic rescue of genetic block. The V segment lost 3 bases and the J segment 5 bases; nucleotides outside the gene matches: 9. The germline V gene encodes CDR1 SGHNT and CDR2 YYREEE (reference sequence). CDR3 length equals 15 residues. Sequencing used peripheral blood mononuclear cells (PBMCs). The chain combines TRBV5-4 with TRBJ1-2; TRBD1 agrees at 8 bases. This TCR was sampled from a woman in her late teens or twenties. The CDR3 loop reads CASSYSGTGPYGYTF. The CDR3 nucleotides are TGTGCCAGCAGCTATTCCGGGACAGGACCGTATGGCTACACCTTC. Full variable domain (remainder filled in from reference TRBV5-4 and TRBJ1-2): ETGVTQSPTHLIKTRGQQVTLRCSSQSGHNTVSWYQQALGQGPQFIFQYYREEENGRGNFPPRFSGLQFPNYSSELNVNALELDDSALYLCASSYSGTGPYGYTFGSGTRLTVV.